These 17 T cell receptor beta chains were sequenced from one sample in a study of blood T cell repertoires in COVID-19. Assay used: immunoSEQ multiplex PCR; TCRdb lists only in-frame clones, some missing. The top ten clones hold less than 10% of a sample with 260,000 or so clones, around 82% of them seen once. The sample comprised peripheral blood. These receptors were collected from a human donor in a cohort sampled during active COVID-19.

The chain recombines TRBV7-9 with TRBJ2-7, with 9 bases lining up with TRBD1. Looked up from germline, CDR1 is SEHNR and CDR2 is FQNEAQ (reference sequence). Trimming cost V 4 bases and J 3 bases; bases outside gene matches: 7. CDR3 size: 15 residues. CDR3 DNA sequence: TGTGCCAGCAGCTCTAACAGGGGGCGTATCTACGAGCAGTACTTC. It specifies CASSSNRGRIYEQYF.

CDR3 sequence (DNA): TGCGCCAGCAGCTTGGTGGCGGGGCCTGGCACCGGGGAGCTGTTTTTT. Translated: CASSLVAGPGTGELFF. V is TRBV5-1 and J is TRBJ2-2, with D possibly TRBD2 on 6 matching bases. The germline CDR1 and CDR2 sequences are SGHRS and YFSETQ. The CDR3 sequence is 16 residues long. The V end lost 0 bases, the J end lost 4 bases, and 13 bases lay between the germline ends. Full variable domain (remainder filled in from reference TRBV5-1 and TRBJ2-2): KAGVTQTPRYLIKTRGQQVTLSCSPISGHRSVSWYQQTPGQGLQFLFEYFSETQRNKGNFPGRFSGRQFSNSRSEMNVSTLELGDSALYLCASSLVAGPGTGELFFGEGSRLTVL.

CDR3 loop: CSVGGGNQPQHF. CDR3 DNA sequence: TGCAGCGTTGGGGGAGGCAATCAGCCCCAGCATTTT. The chain joins TRBV29-1 to TRBJ1-5; unclear D gene. With 4 bases removed from V and 2 bases from J, the gap between germline ends came to 6 bases. Per germline, CDR1 SQVTM and CDR2 ANQGSEA. This CDR3 region has 12 residues.

The rearrangement uses TRBV10-3 and TRBJ2-5, with TRBD2 matching over 10 bases. Per the germline V gene, CDR1 is ENHRY and CDR2 is SYGVKD. V lost 4 bases, J lost 4 bases, and 6 bases stayed unmatched. This CDR3 has 15 residues. This CDR3 is CAISAERGGTETQYF. For the CDR3, the DNA is TGTGCCATCAGTGCGGAGCGGGGGGGCACAGAGACCCAGTACTTC.

V usage is TRBV5-1 and J usage is TRBJ2-2, with unresolved D. The CDR3 is 15 residues long. Germline V gives CDR1 SGHRS, CDR2 YFSETQ. V gave up 3 bases and J gave up 7 bases, with 16 bases separating them. This chain's CDR3 is CASSSDAAVGGELFF. CDR3 in DNA: TGCGCCAGCAGCTCCGACGCGGCTGTTGGCGGGGAGCTGTTTTTT. The whole variable domain, filled in from reference TRBV5-1 and TRBJ2-2, reads KAGVTQTPRYLIKTRGQQVTLSCSPISGHRSVSWYQQTPGQGLQFLFEYFSETQRNKGNFPGRFSGRQFSNSRSEMNVSTLELGDSALYLCASSSDAAVGGELFFGEGSRLTVL.

V gene TRBV4-3 combines with J gene TRBJ1-2; D remains ambiguous. Germline lookup yields CDR1 LGHNA and CDR2 YSLEER. Trimming cost V 0 bases and J 7 bases, with 18 bases left between them. The CDR3 is made up of 16 amino acids. CDR3 nucleotide sequence: TGCGCCAGCAGCCAAGAACATGGTGGCACTTCGGGTGGCTACACCTTC. Encoded protein: CASSQEHGGTSGGYTF.

V is TRBV27 and J is TRBJ2-1; D may be TRBD2 (5 bases). Germline V CDR1 and CDR2: MNHEY, SMNVEV (reference sequence). Trimming removed 2 bases from V and 5 bases from J, with 16 bases in between. The CDR3 sequence is 16 residues long. The DNA of the CDR3 is TGTGCCAGCAGTTTAATTTCGGGGAATGTGAACAATGAGCAGTTCTTC. Translated: CASSLISGNVNNEQFF.

The rearrangement uses TRBV12-5 and TRBJ2-1; D remains unclear. The length of the CDR3 is 16 residues. The V and J ends lost 6 bases and 0 bases respectively, with 15 bases between them. CDR1 is LGHNT and CDR2 is FRNRAP in the germline V gene. The CDR3 sequence is CASGLLLGSSYNEQFF. The CDR3 DNA sequence: TGTGCTAGTGGCCTGCTCCTAGGTTCCTCCTACAATGAGCAGTTCTTC.

The chain has TRBV18 and TRBJ2-6; D perhaps matches TRBD1 (5 bases). The germline V gene encodes CDR1 KGHSH and CDR2 LQKENI. The CDR3 extends over 17 amino acids. Trimming left V 3 bases short and J 0 bases short, with 12 bases between. CDR3 DNA sequence: TGTGCCAGCTCACCGTCCAGGGCTTCCTCTGGGGCCAACGTCCTGACTTTC. It translates to CASSPSRASSGANVLTF.

This clone was picked up one time. The J gene is TRBJ2-1, the V gene TRBV3-1 (or the pseudogene TRBV3-2); D is possibly TRBD2 (5 bases). This CDR3 region has 16 residues. V lost 4 bases and J lost 0, with 13 bases in between. Germline loops: CDR1 LGHDT, CDR2 YNNKEL (reference sequence). The chain's CDR3 is CASSLGGLSSYNEQFF. CDR3 coding DNA: TGTGCCAGCAGCCTTGGAGGACTGAGCTCCTACAATGAGCAGTTCTTC.

Only one count was recorded for this clone. The chain recombines TRBV7-9 with TRBJ2-7; TRBD1 matches at 7 bases. This CDR3 region has 16 residues. Germline V lookup: CDR1 SEHNR, CDR2 FQNEAQ (reference sequence). V gave up 4 bases and J gave up 0 bases; unmatched junction bases: 9. The CDR3 DNA reads TGTGCCAGCAGCTCCACCGACAGGGCCCTCTCCTACGAGCAGTACTTC. Translating gives CASSSTDRALSYEQYF.

CDR3 residues: CASSITRRLLNQPQHF. The DNA for the CDR3 is TGTGCCAGTAGTATAACTAGGCGACTACTCAATCAGCCCCAGCATTTT. V is TRBV19 and J is TRBJ1-5; no clear D. The V gene lost 2 bases and the J gene lost 3 bases, with 14 bases spanning the gap. This CDR3 region has 16 residues. CDR1 is LNHDA, CDR2 SQIVND, per germline (reference sequence).

V is TRBV2 and J is TRBJ1-1; D possibly corresponds to TRBD1 (6 bases). V was trimmed by 2 bases and J by 4 bases, leaving 14 bases between them. CDR1 is SNHLY, CDR2 FYNNEI, per germline. The CDR3 is 15 amino acids. The CDR3 spells CASSEIQGPGTEAFF. Written as DNA, the CDR3 is TGTGCCAGCAGTGAAATACAGGGACCGGGCACTGAAGCTTTCTTT.

The chain couples TRBV7-9 to TRBJ1-1; D unresolved. The CDR3 has 13 residues. Germline V lookup: CDR1 SEHNR, CDR2 FQNEAQ (reference sequence). Trimming removed 5 bases from V and 2 bases from J, with 9 bases in between. The chain's CDR3 is CASSLMTNTEAFF. The DNA of the CDR3 is TGTGCCAGCAGCCTGATGACAAACACTGAAGCTTTCTTT.

This clone appeared a single time. This chain joins TRBV5-1 and TRBJ1-1, with D possibly matching TRBD1 (6 bases). Trimming cost V 4 bases and J 1 base, with 14 bases left between them. The CDR3 covers 15 residues. Germline CDR1 is SGHRS and CDR2 is YFSETQ. The CDR3 reads CASSPGGGSNTEAFF. In DNA form, the CDR3 reads TGCGCCAGCAGCCCGGGGGGGGGCTCGAACACTGAAGCTTTCTTT. Complete variable domain (other parts from reference TRBV5-1 and TRBJ1-1): KAGVTQTPRYLIKTRGQQVTLSCSPISGHRSVSWYQQTPGQGLQFLFEYFSETQRNKGNFPGRFSGRQFSNSRSEMNVSTLELGDSALYLCASSPGGGSNTEAFFGQGTRLTVV.

The chain uses TRBV14 and TRBJ2-7, with TRBD2 matching over 13 bases. CDR1 is SGHDN, CDR2 FVKESK, per germline. Trimming cost V 10 bases and J 5 bases; bases outside gene matches: 11. The CDR3 is 15 amino acids. The CDR3 region is CATGTSGTNGNEQYF. The CDR3 DNA reads TGTGCCACCGGGACTAGCGGGACGAACGGGAACGAGCAGTACTTC. The full variable domain, rest sourced from reference TRBV14 and TRBJ2-7, is EAGVTQFPSHSVIEKGQTVTLRCDPISGHDNLYWYRRVMGKEIKFLLHFVKESKQDESGMPNNRFLAERTGGTYSTLKVQPAELEDSGVYFCATGTSGTNGNEQYFGPGTRLTVT.

The chain couples TRBV11-2 to TRBJ2-1, with 12 positions matching TRBD2. The CDR3 is 18 residues long. CDR1 SGHAT and CDR2 FQNNGV come from the germline V gene. Trimming removed 5 bases from V and 4 bases from J; junction bases left unmatched: 12. In DNA form, the CDR3 reads TGTGCCAGCAGCGACAGGGGCGGAGGACTAGCGGGGTACAATGAGCAGTTCTTC. Translating gives CASSDRGGGLAGYNEQFF.